These 14 T cell receptor beta chains originate from one sample sequenced in a study of regulatory T cells in long-lasting Graves disease. Time point: persistent/refractory GD, antithyroid drugs over 5 years with positive TRAb. Construction of the TCR library relied on RNA isolated from PBMCs. CDR3 regions were amplified by Arm-PCR using iRepertoire HTBI primers to build TCR beta libraries. TCRdb independently ran MiXCR on the multiplex PCR reads; one entry per CDR3 protein. The table shows 310,000 or so distinct CDR3 sequences, with 20% to 25% occurring only once. Source: peripheral blood mononuclear cells (PBMCs), taken when the disease was refractory, from a patient treated with antithyroid drugs. The origin of the receptors is a female donor with Graves disease.

This clonotype was detected ten times or more. The V gene is TRBV3-1, the J gene TRBJ1-1; no definite D call. Trimming stripped 2 bases from V and 1 base from J, with 11 bases between. CDR3 size: 15 residues. CDR1 is LGHDT and CDR2 is YNNKEL in the germline V gene (reference sequence). CDR3 DNA: TGTGCCAGCAGCCAAATGGCCACGGGGAACACTGAAGCTTTCTTT. Encoded protein: CASSQMATGNTEAFF.

The chain uses TRBV25-1 and TRBJ2-7, with D possibly being TRBD2 (5 bases). The CDR3 extends over 14 amino acids. V lost 4 bases to trimming and J lost 5 bases, with 15 bases between them. Germline CDR1 and CDR2: MGHDK and SYGVNS. The CDR3 region has the DNA TGTGCCAGCAGTGGCGAGTCCTTCGGGAACGAGCAGTACTTC. Amino acids: CASSGESFGNEQYF.

The rearrangement uses TRBV20-1 and TRBJ2-7; no firm D call. Trimming removed 3 bases from V and 7 bases from J, with 13 bases in between. CDR1 DFQATT and CDR2 SNEGSKA come from the germline V gene (reference sequence). This CDR3 has 12 residues. The CDR3 sequence is CSARTAFLEQYF. The CDR3 DNA reads as TGCAGTGCTAGGACGGCCTTTTTGGAGCAGTACTTC.

This clonotype was seen a few times. This may arise from a read error, as a much more abundant clone is one base away. The genes are TRBV28 and TRBJ1-5; TRBD1 might be the D (5 bases). With 6 bases removed from V and 4 bases from J, the gap between germline ends came to 13 bases. Germline loops: CDR1 MDHEN, CDR2 SYDVKM. The CDR3 sequence is 14 residues long. In DNA, the CDR3 is TGTGCCAGCAGGCCAGGGACCGCGAATCAGCCCCAGCATTTT. Protein product: CASRPGTANQPQHF.

The chain employs TRBV28 and TRBJ1-2; D is unresolved. This CDR3 has 14 amino acids. Trimming took 10 bases from V and 0 from J, leaving 15 bases between them. The germline CDR1 and CDR2 sequences are MDHEN and SYDVKM. CDR3 sequence reads: CATTRGSSNYGYTF. As DNA, the CDR3 is TGTGCCACCACGCGGGGATCGTCTAACTATGGCTACACCTTC.

This clonotype was picked up many times. The chain recombines TRBV28 with TRBJ2-7; D gene uncertain. Germline CDR1 MDHEN, CDR2 SYDVKM. Between the trimmed V and J ends, which lost 3 bases and 4 bases, there was a span of 10 bases. The CDR3 totals 13 residues. CDR3 sequence: CASSFGPPYEQYF. The CDR3 DNA sequence: TGTGCCAGCAGTTTTGGGCCTCCGTACGAGCAGTACTTC.

Comments on this clonotype: With a much larger clone just one base away, this may be a read error. The chain carries TRBV6-2 or TRBV6-3 and TRBJ2-5; D may be TRBD1 (5 bases). Per germline, CDR1 MNHEY and CDR2 SVGEGT. This CDR3 has 16 residues. This CDR3 is CVSSLIGVGSQETQYF. CDR3 nucleotide sequence: TGTGTCAGCAGTTTAATAGGGGTTGGTAGCCAAGAGACCCAGTACTTC.

The sample holds many counts of this clonotype. A read error may produce the germline difference seen at one junction end. The V gene is TRBV5-1, the J gene TRBJ1-5; 8 bases map to TRBD1. CDR1 is SGHRS and CDR2 is YFSETQ in the germline V gene. The CDR3 spans 13 residues. CDR3 sequence: CASSWTGNQPQHF. The CDR3 DNA sequence: TGTGCCAGCAGCTGGACAGGGAATCAGCCCCAGCATTTT. Together with reference TRBV5-1 and TRBJ1-5, the CDR3 gives the full variable domain: KAGVTQTPRYLIKTRGQQVTLSCSPISGHRSVSWYQQTPGQGLQFLFEYFSETQRNKGNFPGRFSGRQFSNSRSEMNVSTLELGDSALYLCASSWTGNQPQHFGDGTRLSIL.

In its sample, this clonotype was seen a few times. At one of its ends the junction is not consistent with the germline gene, which may arise from a read error. The chain carries TRBV11-2 and TRBJ2-3; possibly TRBD2 for D (5 bases). This CDR3 is 12 amino acids long. Germline V gene data show CDR1 as SGHAT and CDR2 as FQNNGV. CDR3 residues: CASSSSKDTQYF. The DNA for the CDR3 is TGTGCCAGCAGCTCTAGCAAAGATACGCAGTATTTT.

The rearrangement links TRBV20-1 to TRBJ2-2, with D perhaps TRBD2 (7 bases). Germline V gives CDR1 DFQATT, CDR2 SNEGSKA (reference sequence). V shed 1 base and J shed 0 bases, with 12 bases lying between them. The CDR3 runs 16 residues. The CDR3 loop is CSARAGGQPNTGELFF. The CDR3 DNA follows: TGCAGTGCTAGAGCGGGAGGACAGCCGAACACCGGGGAGCTGTTTTTT.

Comments on this clonotype: A much larger clone lies a single base off, so this may be a read error. The CDR3 is CASSLDGPLMYGYTF. DNA of the CDR3: TGCGCCAGCAGCTTGGACGGACCCCTTATGTATGGCTACACCTTC. The rearrangement joins TRBV5-1 to TRBJ1-2; D gene unclear. CDR1 SGHRS and CDR2 YFSETQ come from the germline V gene. The CDR3 has 15 residues. With 0 bases removed from V and 5 bases from J, the gap between germline ends came to 14 bases.

The sample holds a few counts of this clonotype. The gene calls are TRBV19 and TRBJ1-1; 10 nucleotides match TRBD1. Per the germline V gene, CDR1 is LNHDA and CDR2 is SQIVND (reference sequence). The CDR3 length is 14 residues. After removal of 10 bases from V and 0 bases from J, the junction contained 5 bases not matched to a gene. The CDR3 nucleotides read TGTGCCACCCGGGACAGGGGTATGAACACTGAAGCTTTCTTT. This codes for CATRDRGMNTEAFF. Together with reference TRBV19 and TRBJ1-1, the CDR3 gives the full variable domain: DGGITQSPKYLFRKEGQNVTLSCEQNLNHDAMYWYRQDPGQGLRLIYYSQIVNDFQKGDIAEGYSVSREKKESFPLTVTSAQKNPTAFYLCATRDRGMNTEAFFGQGTRLTVV.

This chain connects TRBV29-1 to TRBJ2-2, with D tentatively TRBD2 (5 bases). The CDR3 is 17 amino acids. Trimming took 5 bases from V and 0 from J, leaving 19 bases between them. Per the germline V gene, CDR1 is SQVTM and CDR2 is ANQGSEA. CDR3 coding DNA: TGCAGCGTTTACGAGGAGAGTGGAGGTCCGAACACCGGGGAGCTGTTTTTT. Protein product: CSVYEESGGPNTGELFF.

This clonotype came up many times. The chain recombines TRBV30 with TRBJ1-2; no definite D call. The CDR3 runs 14 residues. Trimming stripped 2 bases from V and 2 bases from J, with 12 bases between. Germline-derived CDR1 and CDR2 are GTSNPN and SVGIG (reference sequence). CDR3 residues: CAWSKSIQNYGYTF. DNA of the CDR3: TGTGCCTGGAGTAAAAGTATCCAGAACTATGGCTACACCTTC.